This T cell receptor beta chain was identified in a study of CD8 T cells in ankylosing spondylitis. Study-level findings and limits: The authors found the disease-linked clones to be CD8+ and relatively rare in peripheral blood. Disease-linked clones were reportedly significantly enriched in matched ankylosing spondylitis synovial fluid. A TCR beta motif of fewer than ten highly homologous variants appeared characteristic of ankylosing spondylitis blood.

The germline CDR1 and CDR2 sequences are DFQATT and SNEGSKA (reference sequence). CDR3 length equals 12 residues. V lost 2 bases, J lost 3 bases, and 7 bases lay in between. TCRdb reprocessed the 5' RACE reads via MiXCR and lists one record per CDR3 protein. Of about 240,000 distinct CDR3 sequences in the sample, 8.6% were seen once. The table lists this clonotype with many counts. Its antigen is unidentified. Sequenced input: blood, either unsorted or a sorted T cell fraction (not recorded which). The J gene is TRBJ1-1, the V gene TRBV20-1, with D possibly being TRBD1 (5 bases). The receptor was isolated from a male donor with ankylosing spondylitis or in good health (not recorded which). CDR3 residues: CSARQGDTEAFF. DNA of the CDR3: TGCAGTGCTAGACAGGGAGACACTGAAGCTTTCTTT.